This T cell receptor (beta chain) was identified in a study of blood T cell repertoires in COVID-19. Overall study context: The United States, Italy and Spain were the sources of the acute and convalescent COVID-19 samples. Sample material is recorded as cDNA or gDNA derived from T cells, B-cell-depleted T cells, or PBMCs.

In the original processing: How many nucleated cells were present was estimated from reference gene primer amplification. The repertoire was sequenced with immunoSEQ multiplex PCR; TCRdb's copy has only in-frame clones and lacks some. For V, J and clone size, that table is used; D and trimming come from the DNA. The sample lists about 400,000 clones, around 90% seen once, with about 3% in the top ten. The ends were cut back, 9 bases at V and 4 bases at J, with 15 bases in the middle. This CDR3 region has 13 residues. Germline CDR1 is LNHDA and CDR2 is SQIVND (reference sequence). The chain uses TRBV19 and TRBJ1-2; no definite D call. The sample was peripheral blood. The TCR comes from a human donor in a cohort sampled during active COVID-19. The chain's CDR3 is CASSGGSGYGYTF. The CDR3 DNA reads as TGTGCCAGCTCGGGAGGGTCAGGCTATGGCTACACCTTC.